This T cell receptor (beta chain) was sequenced in a study of shared T cell receptors in the human thymus. Germline V lookup: CDR1 SGHDT, CDR2 YYEEEE. The CDR3 length is 15 residues. Deletions cut 1 base from V and 2 bases from J, with 13 bases between. The method was immunoSEQ multiplex PCR; TCRdb's version includes in-frame clones alone and lacks a portion of them. Of about 610,000 clones in the sample, 88% were seen once. This same sample was also taken into another study, of human thymus T cells. That report notes: Resections were taken during corrective heart surgery, and the thymus tissue came from these. Use of V and J genes seemed skewed within the thymic and blood repertoires. Highly overlapping thymic repertoires in unrelated individuals were reported by related research.

Input material: thymocytes. The clonotype comes from a boy under two years old with a congenital heart defect. The chain carries TRBV5-6 and TRBJ2-7; TRBD1 is a possible D gene (6 bases). The CDR3 sequence is CASSLFGTTPYEQYF. The DNA for the CDR3 is TGTGCCAGCAGCTTGTTCGGGACAACCCCCTACGAGCAGTACTTC.